Here is one T cell receptor (beta chain) with its context. This specimen comes from a study of identical twins. Template switching supplied a universal primer site; unique molecular identifiers were carried on the cDNA. One entry per CDR3 protein results from TCRdb running MiXCR on the 5' RACE reads. The sample contains approximately 500,000 distinct CDR3 sequences, 20% to 25% of which appear only once. The trim removed 3 bases at V and 7 bases at J, leaving 4 bases unmatched. CDR3 size: 14 residues. These same data were also listed under a study on T cells expressing NK-cell markers. Per that study: An anti-gamma-delta TCR antibody was added in several experiments. It restricted sorting to alpha-beta TCR-expressing T cells. Certain NKG2C+ T cell clones were expanded, and their HCMV specificity remained unclear.

Sequencing was done on a sample of CD4+ T cells sorted from blood. This chain connects TRBV12-3 or TRBV12-4 to TRBJ2-4; 9 bases fit TRBD2. The source is a woman younger than 35 in good health. The chain's CDR3 is CASSFGGGANIQYF. The CDR3 DNA sequence: TGTGCCAGCAGTTTTGGCGGGGGGGCGAACATTCAGTACTTC.